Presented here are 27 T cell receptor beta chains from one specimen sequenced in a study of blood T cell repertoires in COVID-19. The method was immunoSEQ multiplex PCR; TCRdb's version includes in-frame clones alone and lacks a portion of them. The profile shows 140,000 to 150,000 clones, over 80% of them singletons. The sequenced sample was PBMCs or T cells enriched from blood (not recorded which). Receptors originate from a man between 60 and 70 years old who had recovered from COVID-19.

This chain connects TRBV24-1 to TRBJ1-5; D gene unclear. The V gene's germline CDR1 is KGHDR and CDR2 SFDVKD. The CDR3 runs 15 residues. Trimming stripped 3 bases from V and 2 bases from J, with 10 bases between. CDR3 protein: CATSDPRRGNQPQHF. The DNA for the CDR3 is TGTGCCACCAGTGATCCACGACGGGGCAATCAGCCCCAGCATTTT.

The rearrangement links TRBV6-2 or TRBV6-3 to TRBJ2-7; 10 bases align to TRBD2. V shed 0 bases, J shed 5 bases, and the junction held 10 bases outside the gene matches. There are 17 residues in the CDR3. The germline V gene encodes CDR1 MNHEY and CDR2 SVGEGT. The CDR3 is CASSYSFPLAGDHEQYF. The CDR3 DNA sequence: TGTGCCAGCAGTTACTCGTTCCCGCTAGCGGGAGACCACGAGCAGTACTTC.

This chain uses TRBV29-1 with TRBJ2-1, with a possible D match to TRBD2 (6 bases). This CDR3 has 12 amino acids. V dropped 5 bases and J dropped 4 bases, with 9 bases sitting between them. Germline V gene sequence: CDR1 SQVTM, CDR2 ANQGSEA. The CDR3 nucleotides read TGCAGCGTTTGGGGGGATTACAATGAGCAGTTCTTC. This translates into CSVWGDYNEQFF.

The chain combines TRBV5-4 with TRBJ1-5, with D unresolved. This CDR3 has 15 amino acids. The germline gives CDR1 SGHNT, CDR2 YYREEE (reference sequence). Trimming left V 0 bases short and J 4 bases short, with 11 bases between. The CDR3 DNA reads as TGTGCCAGCAGCTTGGCCGCGGAACCAAATCAGCCCCAGCATTTT. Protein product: CASSLAAEPNQPQHF.

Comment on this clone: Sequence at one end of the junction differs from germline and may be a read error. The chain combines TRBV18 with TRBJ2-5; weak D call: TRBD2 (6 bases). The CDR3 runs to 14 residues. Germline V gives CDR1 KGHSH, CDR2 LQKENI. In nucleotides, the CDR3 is TGTGCCAGCTCAAAGGGACTGGTCCAAGAGGCCCAGTACTTC. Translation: CASSKGLVQEAQYF.

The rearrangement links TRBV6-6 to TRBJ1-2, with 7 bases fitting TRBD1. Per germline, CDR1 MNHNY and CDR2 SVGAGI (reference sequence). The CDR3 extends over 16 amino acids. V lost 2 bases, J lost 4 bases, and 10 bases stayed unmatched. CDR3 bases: TGTGCCAGCAGTTACCCACTGCCGGGACAGCTCTATGGCTACACCTTC. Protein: CASSYPLPGQLYGYTF.

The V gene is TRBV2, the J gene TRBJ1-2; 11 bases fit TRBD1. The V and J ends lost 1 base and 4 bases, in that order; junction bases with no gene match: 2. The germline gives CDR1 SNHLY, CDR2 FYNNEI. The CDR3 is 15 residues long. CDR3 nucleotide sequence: TGTGCCAGCAGTGAAGGGACAGGGGGCTTCTATGGCTACACCTTC. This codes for CASSEGTGGFYGYTF. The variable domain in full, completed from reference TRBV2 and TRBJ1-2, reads EPEVTQTPSHQVTQMGQEVILRCVPISNHLYFYWYRQILGQKVEFLVSFYNNEISEKSEIFDDQFSVERPDGSNFTLKIRSTKLEDSAMYFCASSEGTGGFYGYTFGSGTRLTVV.

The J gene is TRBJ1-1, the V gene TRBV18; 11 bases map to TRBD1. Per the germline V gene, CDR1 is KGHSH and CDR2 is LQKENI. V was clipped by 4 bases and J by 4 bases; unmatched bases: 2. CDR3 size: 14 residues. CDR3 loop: CASSRGTGGTEAFF. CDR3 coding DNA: TGTGCCAGCTCACGGGGGACAGGGGGCACTGAAGCTTTCTTT.

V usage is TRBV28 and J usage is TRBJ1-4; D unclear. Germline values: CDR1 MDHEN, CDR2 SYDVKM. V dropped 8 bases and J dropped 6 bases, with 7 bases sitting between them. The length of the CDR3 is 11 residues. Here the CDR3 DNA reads TGTGCCAGCGAGCGGCATGAAAAACTGTTTTTT. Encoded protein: CASERHEKLFF.

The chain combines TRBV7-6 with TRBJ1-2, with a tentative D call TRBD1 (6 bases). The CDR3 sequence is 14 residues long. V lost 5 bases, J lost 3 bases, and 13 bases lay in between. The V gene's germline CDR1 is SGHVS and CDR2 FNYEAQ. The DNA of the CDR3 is TGTGCCAGCAGCCCGAGGGCAGGGGACTATGGCTACACCTTC. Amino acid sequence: CASSPRAGDYGYTF.

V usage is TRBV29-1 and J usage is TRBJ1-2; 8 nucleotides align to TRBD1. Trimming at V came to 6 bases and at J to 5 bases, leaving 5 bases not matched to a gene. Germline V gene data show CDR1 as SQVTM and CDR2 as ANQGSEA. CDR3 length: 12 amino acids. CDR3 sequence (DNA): TGCAGCGTCTCCCGACAGGGGTATGGCTACACCTTC. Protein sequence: CSVSRQGYGYTF. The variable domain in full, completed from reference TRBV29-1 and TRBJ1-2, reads SAVISQKPSRDICQRGTSLTIQCQVDSQVTMMFWYRQQPGQSLTLIATANQGSEATYESGFVIDKFPISRPNLTFSTLTVSNMSPEDSSIYLCSVSRQGYGYTFGSGTRLTVV.

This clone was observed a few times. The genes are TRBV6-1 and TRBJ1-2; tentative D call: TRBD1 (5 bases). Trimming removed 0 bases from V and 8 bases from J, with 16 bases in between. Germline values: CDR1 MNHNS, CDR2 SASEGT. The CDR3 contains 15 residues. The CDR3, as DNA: TGTGCCAGCAGTGAAGCCCTAGGCCAGGGAAGAGGCTACACCTTC. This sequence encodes CASSEALGQGRGYTF.

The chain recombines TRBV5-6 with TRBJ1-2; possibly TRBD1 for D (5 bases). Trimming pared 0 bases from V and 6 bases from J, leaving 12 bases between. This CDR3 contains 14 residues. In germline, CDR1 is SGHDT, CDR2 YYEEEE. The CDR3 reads CASSLGQLDNGYTF. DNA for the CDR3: TGTGCCAGCAGCTTGGGTCAGCTGGACAATGGCTACACCTTC. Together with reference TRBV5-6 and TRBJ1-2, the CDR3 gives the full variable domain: DAGVTQSPTHLIKTRGQQVTLRCSPKSGHDTVSWYQQALGQGPQFIFQYYEEEERQRGNFPDRFSGHQFPNYSSELNVNALLLGDSALYLCASSLGQLDNGYTFGSGTRLTVV.

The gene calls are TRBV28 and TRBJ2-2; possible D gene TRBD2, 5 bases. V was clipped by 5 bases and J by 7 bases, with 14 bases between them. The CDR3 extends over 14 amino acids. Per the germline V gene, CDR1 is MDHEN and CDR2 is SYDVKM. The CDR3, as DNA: TGTGCCAGCAGTCTTCAGGCGGGTCGCGGGGAGCTGTTTTTT. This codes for CASSLQAGRGELFF.

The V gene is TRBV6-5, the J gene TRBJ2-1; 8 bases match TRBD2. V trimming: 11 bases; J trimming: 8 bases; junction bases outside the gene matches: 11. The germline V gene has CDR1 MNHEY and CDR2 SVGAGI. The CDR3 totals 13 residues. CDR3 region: CAASREGLDEQFF. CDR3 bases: TGTGCCGCAAGCCGGGAGGGCCTCGATGAGCAGTTCTTC.

The DNA for the CDR3 is TGTGCCAGCAGCCCCCGTATACAATTGGAGCAGTTCTTC. Translated: CASSPRIQLEQFF. The genes are TRBV11-1 and TRBJ2-1, with D unresolved. The CDR3 extends over 13 amino acids. Per germline, CDR1 SGHAT and CDR2 FQDESV (reference sequence). Trimming stripped 5 bases from V and 10 bases from J, with 15 bases between.

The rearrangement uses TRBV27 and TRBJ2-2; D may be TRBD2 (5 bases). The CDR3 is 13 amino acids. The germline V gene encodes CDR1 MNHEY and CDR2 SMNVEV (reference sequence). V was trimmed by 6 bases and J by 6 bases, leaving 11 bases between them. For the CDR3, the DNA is TGTGCCAGCAGCTCCCCACTAGCCGGGGAGCTGTTTTTT. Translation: CASSSPLAGELFF.

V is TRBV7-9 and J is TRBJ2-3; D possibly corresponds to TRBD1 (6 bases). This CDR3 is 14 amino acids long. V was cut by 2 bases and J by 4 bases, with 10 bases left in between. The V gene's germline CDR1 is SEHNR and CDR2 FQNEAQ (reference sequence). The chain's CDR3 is CASSLSGVADTQYF. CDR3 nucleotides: TGTGCCAGCAGCTTATCAGGGGTGGCAGATACGCAGTATTTT.

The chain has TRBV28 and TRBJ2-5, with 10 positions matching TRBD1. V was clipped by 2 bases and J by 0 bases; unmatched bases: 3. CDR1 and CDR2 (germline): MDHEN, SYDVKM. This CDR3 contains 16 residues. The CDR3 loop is CASSLPDRGYQETQYF. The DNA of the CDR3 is TGTGCCAGCAGTTTACCGGACAGGGGGTACCAAGAGACCCAGTACTTC.

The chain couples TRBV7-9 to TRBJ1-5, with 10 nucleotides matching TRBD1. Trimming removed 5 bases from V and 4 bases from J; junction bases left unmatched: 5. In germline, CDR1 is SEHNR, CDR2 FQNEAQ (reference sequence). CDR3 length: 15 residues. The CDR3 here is CASSLGQGLNQPQHF. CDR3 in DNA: TGTGCCAGCAGCCTGGGACAGGGGTTGAATCAGCCCCAGCATTTT.

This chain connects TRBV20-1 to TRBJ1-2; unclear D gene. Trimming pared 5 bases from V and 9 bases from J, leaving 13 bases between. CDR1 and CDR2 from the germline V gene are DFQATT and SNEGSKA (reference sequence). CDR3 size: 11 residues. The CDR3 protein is CSARHVDSYTF. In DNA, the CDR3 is TGCAGTGCTCGACACGTTGATAGCTACACCTTC.

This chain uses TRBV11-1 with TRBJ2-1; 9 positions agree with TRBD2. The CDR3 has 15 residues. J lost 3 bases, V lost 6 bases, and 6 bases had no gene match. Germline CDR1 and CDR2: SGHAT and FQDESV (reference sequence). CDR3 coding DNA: TGTGCCAGCAGGGGGGGGACTAGCCTCTACAATGAGCAGTTCTTC. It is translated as CASRGGTSLYNEQFF.

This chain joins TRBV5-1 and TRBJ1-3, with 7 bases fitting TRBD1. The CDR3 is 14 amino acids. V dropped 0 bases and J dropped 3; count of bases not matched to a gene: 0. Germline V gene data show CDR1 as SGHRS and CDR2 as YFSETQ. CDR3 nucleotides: TGCGCCAGCAGCTTGGCAGGGGGTGGAAACACCATATATTTT. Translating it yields CASSLAGGGNTIYF. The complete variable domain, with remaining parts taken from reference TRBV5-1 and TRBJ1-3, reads KAGVTQTPRYLIKTRGQQVTLSCSPISGHRSVSWYQQTPGQGLQFLFEYFSETQRNKGNFPGRFSGRQFSNSRSEMNVSTLELGDSALYLCASSLAGGGNTIYFGEGSWLTVV.

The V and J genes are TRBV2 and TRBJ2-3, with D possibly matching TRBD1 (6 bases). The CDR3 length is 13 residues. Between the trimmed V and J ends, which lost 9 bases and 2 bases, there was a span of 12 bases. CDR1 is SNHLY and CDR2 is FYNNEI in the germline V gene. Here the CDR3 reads CASAGTTTDTQYF. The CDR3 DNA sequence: TGTGCCAGTGCCGGGACAACCACAGATACGCAGTATTTT. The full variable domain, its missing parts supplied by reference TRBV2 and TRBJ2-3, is EPEVTQTPSHQVTQMGQEVILRCVPISNHLYFYWYRQILGQKVEFLVSFYNNEISEKSEIFDDQFSVERPDGSNFTLKIRSTKLEDSAMYFCASAGTTTDTQYFGPGTRLTVL.

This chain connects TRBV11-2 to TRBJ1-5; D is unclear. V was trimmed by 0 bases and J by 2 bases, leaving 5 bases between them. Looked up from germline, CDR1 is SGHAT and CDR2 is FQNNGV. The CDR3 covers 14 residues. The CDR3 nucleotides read TGTGCCAGCAGCTTAGATGCGGGCAATCAGCCCCAGCATTTT. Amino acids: CASSLDAGNQPQHF.

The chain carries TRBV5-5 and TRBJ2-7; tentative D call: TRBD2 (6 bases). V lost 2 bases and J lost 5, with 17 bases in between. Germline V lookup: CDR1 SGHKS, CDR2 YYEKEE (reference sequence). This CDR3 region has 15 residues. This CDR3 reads CASSFSGGYFNEQYF. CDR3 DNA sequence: TGTGCCAGCAGCTTTTCTGGGGGGTACTTCAACGAGCAGTACTTC. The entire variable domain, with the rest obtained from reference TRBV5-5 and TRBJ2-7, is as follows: DAGVTQSPTHLIKTRGQQVTLRCSPISGHKSVSWYQQVLGQGPQFIFQYYEKEERGRGNFPDRFSARQFPNYSSELNVNALLLGDSALYLCASSFSGGYFNEQYFGPGTRLTVT.

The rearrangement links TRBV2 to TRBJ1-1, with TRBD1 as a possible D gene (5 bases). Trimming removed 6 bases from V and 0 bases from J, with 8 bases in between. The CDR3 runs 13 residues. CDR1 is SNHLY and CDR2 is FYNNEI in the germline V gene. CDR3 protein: CASSSGLNTEAFF. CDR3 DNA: TGTGCCAGCAGCTCAGGGCTGAACACTGAAGCTTTCTTT.